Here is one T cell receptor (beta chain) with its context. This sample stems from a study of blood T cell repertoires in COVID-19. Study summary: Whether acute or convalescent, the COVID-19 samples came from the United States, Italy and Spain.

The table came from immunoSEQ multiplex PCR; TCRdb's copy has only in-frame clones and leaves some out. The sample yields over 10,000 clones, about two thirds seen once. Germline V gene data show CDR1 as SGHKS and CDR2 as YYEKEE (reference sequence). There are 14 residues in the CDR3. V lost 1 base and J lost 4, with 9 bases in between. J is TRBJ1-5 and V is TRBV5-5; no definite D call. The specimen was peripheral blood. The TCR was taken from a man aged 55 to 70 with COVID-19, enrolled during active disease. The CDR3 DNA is TGTGCCAGCAGCTTGTGGGCGGGGAATCAGCCCCAGCATTTT. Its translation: CASSLWAGNQPQHF.